The rows below give T cell receptor beta chains drawn from one sample of a study of T-cell reconstitution after alpha-beta-depleted transplantation in children. One entry per CDR3 protein, called by TCRdb with MiXCR from the PCR reads. The sample carries 130,000 to 150,000 distinct CDR3 sequences, 8% to 10% recorded once. Source: PBMCs, mostly from graft donor cells, taken 180 days after TCRalphabeta/CD19-depleted stem cell transplant. These receptor sequences come from a female patient younger than 10 who had a stem cell transplant for congenital amegakaryocytic thrombocytopenia, so the T cells may come from the graft donor. Both conserved end residues are part of each CDR3. Each record gives: V gene, J gene, CDR3 length, D gene, clone size, CDR3 protein, CDR3 DNA. D genes are given only for firm matches. The size of a clone is reported for some rows only, either as once, few or many, or as a class for expanded clones.

V gene: TRBV4-3; J gene: TRBJ1-4; CDR3 length: 17; D gene: -; clone size: many; CDR3 protein: CASSPFLRGSSNEKLFF; CDR3 DNA: TGCGCCAGCAGCCCATTTTTGCGGGGCAGCAGTAATGAAAAACTGTTTTTT
V gene: TRBV7-2; J gene: TRBJ1-5; CDR3 length: 14; D gene: -; clone size: many; CDR3 protein: CASSLVGVNQPQHF; CDR3 DNA: TGTGCCAGCAGCTTAGTAGGGGTCAATCAGCCCCAGCATTTT
V gene: TRBV25-1; J gene: TRBJ2-7; CDR3 length: 12; D gene: -; clone size: few; CDR3 protein: CASSAGGSEQYF; CDR3 DNA: TGTGCCAGCTCGGCCGGCGGTAGCGAGCAGTACTTC
V gene: TRBV6-2/TRBV6-3; J gene: TRBJ2-1; CDR3 length: 15; D gene: TRBD1; clone size: -; CDR3 protein: CASSQRQGLYNEQFF; CDR3 DNA: TGTGCCAGCAGCCAACGACAGGGTCTCTACAATGAGCAGTTCTTC
V gene: TRBV5-6; J gene: TRBJ2-7; CDR3 length: 15; D gene: -; clone size: many; CDR3 protein: CASSLPGRFHYEQYF; CDR3 DNA: TGTGCCAGCAGCTTACCCGGCAGGTTTCATTACGAGCAGTACTTC
V gene: TRBV20-1; J gene: TRBJ1-1; CDR3 length: 11; D gene: -; clone size: many; CDR3 protein: CSASGTGKAFF; CDR3 DNA: TGCAGTGCTTCCGGGACGGGGAAAGCTTTCTTT
V gene: TRBV12-3/TRBV12-4; J gene: TRBJ1-2; CDR3 length: 13; D gene: -; clone size: many; CDR3 protein: CASSLAGGYGYTF; CDR3 DNA: TGTGCCAGCAGTTTAGCAGGGGGCTATGGCTACACCTTC
V gene: TRBV10-3; J gene: TRBJ2-3; CDR3 length: 15; D gene: -; clone size: many; CDR3 protein: CAISGDIRISDPQYF; CDR3 DNA: TGTGCCATCAGTGGGGACATCAGGATATCGGATCCGCAGTATTTT
V gene: TRBV12-3/TRBV12-4; J gene: TRBJ1-5; CDR3 length: 12; D gene: -; clone size: few; CDR3 protein: CASSRGAQPQHF; CDR3 DNA: TGTGCCAGCAGTCGGGGGGCTCAGCCCCAGCATTTT
V gene: TRBV6-2/TRBV6-3; J gene: TRBJ2-7; CDR3 length: 15; D gene: TRBD2; clone size: many; CDR3 protein: CASSYGLAVGYEQYF; CDR3 DNA: TGTGCCAGCAGTTACGGACTAGCGGTAGGTTACGAGCAGTACTTC
V gene: TRBV7-9; J gene: TRBJ1-3; CDR3 length: 15; D gene: -; clone size: few; CDR3 protein: CASSLGRLFGNTIYF; CDR3 DNA: TGTGCCAGCAGCTTAGGACGATTGTTTGGAAACACCATATATTTT
V gene: TRBV20-1; J gene: TRBJ1-5; CDR3 length: 18; D gene: TRBD1; clone size: -; CDR3 protein: CSARDRGPYTYSNQPQHF; CDR3 DNA: TGCAGTGCTAGAGACAGGGGGCCCTACACATATAGCAATCAGCCCCAGCATTTT
V gene: TRBV4-1; J gene: TRBJ2-7; CDR3 length: 16; D gene: -; clone size: -; CDR3 protein: CASSQAINYASYEQYF; CDR3 DNA: TGCGCCAGCAGCCAGGCCATTAATTACGCTTCCTACGAGCAGTACTTC
V gene: TRBV12-3/TRBV12-4; J gene: TRBJ2-5; CDR3 length: 13; D gene: -; clone size: few; CDR3 protein: CASSRDRPETQYF; CDR3 DNA: TGTGCCAGCAGCCGTGACAGACCAGAGACCCAGTACTTC
V gene: TRBV20-1; J gene: TRBJ2-7; CDR3 length: 12; D gene: TRBD1; clone size: many; CDR3 protein: CRVGQAAYEQYF; CDR3 DNA: TGCAGGGTGGGACAGGCAGCCTACGAGCAGTACTTC
V gene: TRBV25-1; J gene: TRBJ2-5; CDR3 length: 14; D gene: -; clone size: many; CDR3 protein: CASGYGGQRETQYF; CDR3 DNA: TGTGCCAGCGGCTACGGGGGACAGCGGGAGACCCAGTACTTC
V gene: TRBV19; J gene: TRBJ1-1; CDR3 length: 15; D gene: -; clone size: few; CDR3 protein: CASSNSLRLGTEAFF; CDR3 DNA: TGTGCCAGTAGCAACTCTTTGCGTTTAGGGACTGAAGCTTTCTTT
V gene: TRBV12-3/TRBV12-4; J gene: TRBJ1-1; CDR3 length: 15; D gene: TRBD1; clone size: many; CDR3 protein: CASSPRGAGYTEAFF; CDR3 DNA: TGTGCCAGCAGTCCCAGGGGGGCAGGGTACACTGAAGCTTTCTTT
V gene: TRBV4-1; J gene: TRBJ1-1; CDR3 length: 15; D gene: -; clone size: -; CDR3 protein: CASSPTERGRTEAFF; CDR3 DNA: TGCGCCAGCAGCCCCACGGAGCGGGGGCGGACTGAAGCTTTCTTT
V gene: TRBV5-1; J gene: TRBJ2-7; CDR3 length: 16; D gene: -; clone size: few; CDR3 protein: CASSLVGTPRSYEQYF; CDR3 DNA: TGCGCCAGCAGCTTGGTCGGGACCCCAAGGTCCTACGAGCAGTACTTC
V gene: TRBV12-3/TRBV12-4; J gene: TRBJ2-1; CDR3 length: 18; D gene: TRBD2; clone size: -; CDR3 protein: CASSLVLAGGTPPYEQSF; CDR3 DNA: TGTGCCAGCAGTTTGGTACTAGCGGGGGGTACCCCCCCCTATGAGCAGTCCTTC
V gene: TRBV20-1; J gene: TRBJ2-2; CDR3 length: 18; D gene: TRBD2; clone size: few; CDR3 protein: CSARVPKTSPQNTGELFF; CDR3 DNA: TGCAGTGCTAGAGTACCAAAGACTAGCCCACAGAACACCGGGGAGCTGTTTTTT
V gene: TRBV4-1; J gene: TRBJ2-4; CDR3 length: 15; D gene: -; clone size: many; CDR3 protein: CASSRTGPIKNIQYF; CDR3 DNA: TGCGCCAGCAGCCGGACGGGTCCGATTAAAAACATTCAGTACTTC
V gene: TRBV5-6; J gene: TRBJ2-5; CDR3 length: 14; D gene: -; clone size: many; CDR3 protein: CASSLFLSRETQYF; CDR3 DNA: TGTGCCAGCAGCTTGTTCCTCTCTAGGGAGACCCAGTACTTC
V gene: TRBV7-9; J gene: TRBJ2-4; CDR3 length: 13; D gene: -; clone size: many; CDR3 protein: CASSLLRDPFPYF; CDR3 DNA: TGTGCCAGCAGCTTACTTCGGGACCCCTTCCCGTACTTC
V gene: TRBV20-1; J gene: TRBJ2-3; CDR3 length: 19; D gene: TRBD2; clone size: many; CDR3 protein: CSASPLVRGGPETTDTQYF; CDR3 DNA: TGCAGTGCTAGCCCGCTGGTGCGGGGGGGCCCTGAGACAACAGATACGCAGTATTTT
V gene: TRBV5-1; J gene: TRBJ1-2; CDR3 length: 13; D gene: TRBD1; clone size: few; CDR3 protein: CASGTGNDYGYTF; CDR3 DNA: TGCGCCAGCGGGACAGGGAACGACTATGGCTACACCTTC
V gene: TRBV28; J gene: TRBJ1-4; CDR3 length: 15; D gene: -; clone size: many; CDR3 protein: CASTGGGLSNEKLFF; CDR3 DNA: TGTGCCAGCACCGGGGGAGGGCTTAGTAATGAAAAACTGTTTTTT
V gene: TRBV6-5; J gene: TRBJ2-7; CDR3 length: 15; D gene: TRBD1; clone size: few; CDR3 protein: CASSWVWTGEREQYF; CDR3 DNA: TGTGCCAGCAGTTGGGTATGGACAGGAGAACGCGAGCAGTACTTC
V gene: TRBV30; J gene: TRBJ1-1; CDR3 length: 17; D gene: -; clone size: many; CDR3 protein: CAWSVARVRSTNTEAFF; CDR3 DNA: TGTGCCTGGAGTGTAGCTAGGGTAAGATCGACTAACACTGAAGCTTTCTTT
V gene: TRBV20-1; J gene: TRBJ2-7; CDR3 length: 13; D gene: -; clone size: few; CDR3 protein: CSANGASSYEQYF; CDR3 DNA: TGCAGTGCTAACGGCGCAAGCTCCTACGAGCAGTACTTC
V gene: TRBV28; J gene: TRBJ2-5; CDR3 length: 17; D gene: TRBD1; clone size: many; CDR3 protein: CASSRTRDRGWSETQYF; CDR3 DNA: TGTGCCAGCAGTCGCACCCGAGACAGGGGCTGGTCGGAGACCCAGTACTTC
V gene: TRBV4-2; J gene: TRBJ2-2; CDR3 length: 17; D gene: -; clone size: many; CDR3 protein: CASSQAWGGGGSGELFF; CDR3 DNA: TGTGCCAGCAGCCAAGCATGGGGCGGGGGCGGATCCGGGGAGCTGTTTTTT
V gene: TRBV6-5; J gene: TRBJ1-2; CDR3 length: 14; D gene: -; clone size: many; CDR3 protein: CASSLPGRSYGYTF; CDR3 DNA: TGTGCCAGCAGTCTCCCTGGCAGGTCCTATGGCTACACCTTC